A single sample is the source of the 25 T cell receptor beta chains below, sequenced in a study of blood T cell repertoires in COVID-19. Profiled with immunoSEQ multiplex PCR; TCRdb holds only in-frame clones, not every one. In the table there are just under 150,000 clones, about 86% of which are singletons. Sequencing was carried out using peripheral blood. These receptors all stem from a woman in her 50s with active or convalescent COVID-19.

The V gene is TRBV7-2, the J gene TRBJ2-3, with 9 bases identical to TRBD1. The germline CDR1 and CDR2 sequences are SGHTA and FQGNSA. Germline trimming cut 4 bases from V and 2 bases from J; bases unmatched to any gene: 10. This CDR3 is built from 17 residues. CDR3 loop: CASSSQGASVYTDTQYF. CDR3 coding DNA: TGTGCCAGCAGCTCACAGGGGGCTAGCGTATACACAGATACGCAGTATTTT. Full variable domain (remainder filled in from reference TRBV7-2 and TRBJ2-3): GAGVSQSPSNKVTEKGKDVELRCDPISGHTALYWYRQSLGQGLEFLIYFQGNSAPDKSGLPSDRFSAERTGGSVSTLTIQRTQQEDSAVYLCASSSQGASVYTDTQYFGPGTRLTVL.

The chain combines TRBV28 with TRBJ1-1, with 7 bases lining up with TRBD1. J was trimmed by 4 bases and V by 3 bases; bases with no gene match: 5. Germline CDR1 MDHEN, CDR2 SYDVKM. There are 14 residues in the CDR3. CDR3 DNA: TGTGCCAGCAGTTTGGTAGGGGGCGGCACTGAAGCTTTCTTT. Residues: CASSLVGGGTEAFF. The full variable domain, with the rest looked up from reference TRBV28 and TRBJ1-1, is DVKVTQSSRYLVKRTGEKVFLECVQDMDHENMFWYRQDPGLGLRLIYFSYDVKMKEKGDIPEGYSVSREKKERFSLILESASTNQTSMYLCASSLVGGGTEAFFGQGTRLTVV.

The DNA of the CDR3 is TGTGCCAGTCTCAGGGATCGTAACGGTGAAGCTTTCTTT. This gives the protein CASLRDRNGEAFF. The chain recombines TRBV19 with TRBJ1-1; tentatively, D is TRBD1 (5 bases). From germline, CDR1 is LNHDA and CDR2 SQIVND (reference sequence). Trimming removed 8 bases from V and 7 bases from J, with 17 bases in between. The CDR3 has 13 residues.

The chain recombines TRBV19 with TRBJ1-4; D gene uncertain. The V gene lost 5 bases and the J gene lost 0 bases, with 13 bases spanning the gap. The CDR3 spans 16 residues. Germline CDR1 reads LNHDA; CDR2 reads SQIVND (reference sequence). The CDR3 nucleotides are TGTGCCAGTAGTGTCGTGTACTACGCAACTAATGAAAAACTGTTTTTT. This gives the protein CASSVVYYATNEKLFF.

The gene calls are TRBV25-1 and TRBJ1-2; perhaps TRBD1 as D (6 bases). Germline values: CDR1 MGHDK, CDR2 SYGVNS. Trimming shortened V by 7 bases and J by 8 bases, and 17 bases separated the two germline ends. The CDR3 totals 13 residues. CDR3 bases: TGTGCCAGCACCGGACGACCAGGGGACGGCTACACCTTC. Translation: CASTGRPGDGYTF.

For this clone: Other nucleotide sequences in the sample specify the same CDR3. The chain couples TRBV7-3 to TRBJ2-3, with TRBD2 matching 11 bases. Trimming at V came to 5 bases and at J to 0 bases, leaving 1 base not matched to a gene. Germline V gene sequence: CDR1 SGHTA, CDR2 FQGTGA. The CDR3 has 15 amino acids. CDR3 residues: CASSRTSGSTDTQYF. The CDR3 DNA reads TGTGCCAGCAGCCGGACTAGCGGGAGCACAGATACGCAGTATTTT.

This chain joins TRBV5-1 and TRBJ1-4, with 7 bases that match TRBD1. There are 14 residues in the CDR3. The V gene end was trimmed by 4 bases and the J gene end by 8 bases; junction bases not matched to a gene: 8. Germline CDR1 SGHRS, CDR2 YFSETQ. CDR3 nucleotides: TGCGCCAGCAGCACCGGACAGGTGCAGGAAAAACTGTTTTTT. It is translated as CASSTGQVQEKLFF.

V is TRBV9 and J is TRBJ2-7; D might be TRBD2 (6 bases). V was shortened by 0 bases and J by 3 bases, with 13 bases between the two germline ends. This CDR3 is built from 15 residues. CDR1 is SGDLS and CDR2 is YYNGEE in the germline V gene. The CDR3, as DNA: TGTGCCAGCAGCGTAGCCGCGGGGTTAAGCTACGAGCAGTACTTC. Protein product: CASSVAAGLSYEQYF.

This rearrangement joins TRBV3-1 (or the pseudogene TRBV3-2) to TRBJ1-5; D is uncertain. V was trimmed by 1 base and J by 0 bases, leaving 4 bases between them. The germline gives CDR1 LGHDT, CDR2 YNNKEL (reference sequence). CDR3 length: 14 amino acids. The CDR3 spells CASSQVHSNQPQHF. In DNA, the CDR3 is TGTGCCAGCAGCCAAGTCCATAGCAATCAGCCCCAGCATTTT.

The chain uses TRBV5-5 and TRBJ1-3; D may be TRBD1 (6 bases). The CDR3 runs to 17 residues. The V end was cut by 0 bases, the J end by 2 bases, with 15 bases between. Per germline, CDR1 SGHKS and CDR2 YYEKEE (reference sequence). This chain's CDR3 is CASSLVWGPTPGNTIYF. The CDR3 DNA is TGTGCCAGCAGCTTGGTCTGGGGGCCGACTCCTGGAAACACCATATATTTT.

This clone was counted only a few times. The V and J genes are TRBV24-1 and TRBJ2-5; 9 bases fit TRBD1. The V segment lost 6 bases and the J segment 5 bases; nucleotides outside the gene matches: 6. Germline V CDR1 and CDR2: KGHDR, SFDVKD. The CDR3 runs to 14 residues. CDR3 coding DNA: TGTGCCACCAGTCCGGGACAGGGAGGGGAGACCCAGTACTTC. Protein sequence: CATSPGQGGETQYF.

The CDR3 bases are TGCGCCAGCAGCTTCAGAGCTCAGGCAGATACGCAGTATTTT. This translates into CASSFRAQADTQYF. This rearrangement joins TRBV5-1 to TRBJ2-3; no clear D gene. Trimming removed 2 bases at V and 4 bases at J, with 11 bases between. This CDR3 is 14 amino acids long. Germline CDR1 SGHRS, CDR2 YFSETQ.

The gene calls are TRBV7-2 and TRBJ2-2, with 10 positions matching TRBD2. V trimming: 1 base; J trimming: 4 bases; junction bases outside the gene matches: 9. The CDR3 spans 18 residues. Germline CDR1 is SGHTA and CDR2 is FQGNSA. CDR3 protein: CASSLELSGGIRTGELFF. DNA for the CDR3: TGTGCCAGCAGCTTAGAACTTAGCGGGGGGATTCGCACCGGGGAGCTGTTTTTT.

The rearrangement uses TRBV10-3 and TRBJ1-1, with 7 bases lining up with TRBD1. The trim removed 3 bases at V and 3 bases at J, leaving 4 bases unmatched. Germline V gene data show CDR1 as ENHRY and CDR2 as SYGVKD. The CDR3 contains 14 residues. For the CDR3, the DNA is TGTGCCATCAGTGAAGACAGGGAGGACACTGAAGCTTTCTTT. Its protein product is CAISEDREDTEAFF.

CDR3 residues: CASRLQGTAGANVLTF. CDR3 nucleotide sequence: TGTGCCAGCAGATTACAGGGGACGGCTGGGGCCAACGTCCTGACTTTC. The chain joins TRBV7-9 to TRBJ2-6; 7 bases fit TRBD1. V lost 6 bases, J lost 2 bases, and 7 bases stayed unmatched. The CDR3 runs 16 residues. Germline loops: CDR1 SEHNR, CDR2 FQNEAQ (reference sequence).

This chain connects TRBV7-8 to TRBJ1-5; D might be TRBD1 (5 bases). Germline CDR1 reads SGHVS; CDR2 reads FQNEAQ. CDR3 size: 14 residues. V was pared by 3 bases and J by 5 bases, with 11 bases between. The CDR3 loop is CASSLTQGDQPQHF. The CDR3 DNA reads TGTGCCAGCAGCTTGACCCAGGGTGATCAGCCCCAGCATTTT.

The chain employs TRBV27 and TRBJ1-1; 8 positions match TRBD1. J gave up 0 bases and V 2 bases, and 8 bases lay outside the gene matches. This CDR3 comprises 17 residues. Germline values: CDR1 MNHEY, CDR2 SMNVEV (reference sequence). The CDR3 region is CASSLRGQTGVNTEAFF. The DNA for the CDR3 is TGTGCCAGCAGTTTACGAGGGCAGACAGGGGTGAACACTGAAGCTTTCTTT.

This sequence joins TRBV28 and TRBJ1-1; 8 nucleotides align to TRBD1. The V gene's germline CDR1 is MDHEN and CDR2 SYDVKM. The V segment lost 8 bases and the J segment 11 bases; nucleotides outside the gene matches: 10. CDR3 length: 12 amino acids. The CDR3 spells CASFTRTGMAFF. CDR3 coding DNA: TGTGCCAGCTTCACCCGGACAGGGATGGCTTTCTTT.

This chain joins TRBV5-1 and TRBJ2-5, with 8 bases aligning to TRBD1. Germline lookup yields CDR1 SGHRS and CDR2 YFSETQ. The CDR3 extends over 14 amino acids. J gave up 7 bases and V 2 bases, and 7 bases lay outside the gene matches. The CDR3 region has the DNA TGCGCCAGCAGCTTAGGACAGGGCCAGGGGACCCAGTACTTC. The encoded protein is CASSLGQGQGTQYF.

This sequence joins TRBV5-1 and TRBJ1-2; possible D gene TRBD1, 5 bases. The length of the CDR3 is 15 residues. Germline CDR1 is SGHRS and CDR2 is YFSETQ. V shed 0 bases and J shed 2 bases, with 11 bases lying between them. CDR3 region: CASSLEGLLNYGYTF. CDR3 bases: TGCGCCAGCAGCTTGGAGGGACTCCTCAACTATGGCTACACCTTC. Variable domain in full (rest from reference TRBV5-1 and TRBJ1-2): KAGVTQTPRYLIKTRGQQVTLSCSPISGHRSVSWYQQTPGQGLQFLFEYFSETQRNKGNFPGRFSGRQFSNSRSEMNVSTLELGDSALYLCASSLEGLLNYGYTFGSGTRLTVV.

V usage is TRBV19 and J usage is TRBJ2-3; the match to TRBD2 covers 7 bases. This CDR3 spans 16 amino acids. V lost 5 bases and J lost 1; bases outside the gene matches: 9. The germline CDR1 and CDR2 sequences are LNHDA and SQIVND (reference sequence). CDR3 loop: CASSYGKRGRTDTQYF. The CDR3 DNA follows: TGTGCCAGTAGTTATGGGAAGCGGGGACGCACAGATACGCAGTATTTT.

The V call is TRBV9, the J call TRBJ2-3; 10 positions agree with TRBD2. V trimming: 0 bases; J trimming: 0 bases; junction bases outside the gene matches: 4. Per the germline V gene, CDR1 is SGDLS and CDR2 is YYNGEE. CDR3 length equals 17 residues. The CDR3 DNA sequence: TGTGCCAGCAGCGTAGCGACTAGCGGGTTTAGCACAGATACGCAGTATTTT. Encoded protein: CASSVATSGFSTDTQYF. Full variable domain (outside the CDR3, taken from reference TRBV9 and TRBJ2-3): DSGVTQTPKHLITATGQRVTLRCSPRSGDLSVYWYQQSLDQGLQFLIQYYNGEERAKGNILERFSAQQFPDLHSELNLSSLELGDSALYFCASSVATSGFSTDTQYFGPGTRLTVL.

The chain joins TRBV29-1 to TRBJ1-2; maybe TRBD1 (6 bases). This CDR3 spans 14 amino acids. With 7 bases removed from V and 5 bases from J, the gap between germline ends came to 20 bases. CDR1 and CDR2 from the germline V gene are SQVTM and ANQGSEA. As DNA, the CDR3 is TGCAGCGCAACCGTGAGCAGGGGTGGTTATGGCTACACCTTC. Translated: CSATVSRGGYGYTF.

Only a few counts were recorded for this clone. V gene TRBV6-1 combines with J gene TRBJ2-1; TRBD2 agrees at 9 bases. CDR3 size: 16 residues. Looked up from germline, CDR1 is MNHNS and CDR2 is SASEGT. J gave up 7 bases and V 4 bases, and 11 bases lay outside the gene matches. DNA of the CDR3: TGTGCCAGCAGTGCCCTTAGAGCGGGAGGAGGTAATGAGCAGTTCTTC. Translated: CASSALRAGGGNEQFF.

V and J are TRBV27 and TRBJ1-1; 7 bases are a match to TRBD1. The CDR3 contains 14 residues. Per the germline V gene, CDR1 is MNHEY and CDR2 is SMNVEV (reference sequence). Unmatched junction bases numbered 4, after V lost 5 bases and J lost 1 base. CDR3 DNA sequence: TGTGCCAGCAGTCTCGGGACAGCGAACACTGAAGCTTTCTTT. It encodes CASSLGTANTEAFF.